Listed below are T cell receptor beta chains from one sample, sequenced in a study of identical twins. Via MiXCR, TCRdb re-called the 5' RACE reads, giving one row per CDR3 protein. The repertoire holds roughly 1,500,000 distinct CDR3 sequences, with roughly 35% as singletons. The sample was cord blood. The receptors derive from a newborn girl in good health. Each CDR3 is given with its conserved first and last residue. D genes are given only for firm matches. Clone size is given for some rows only: seen once, a few or many times, or a class if the clone is expanded.

size	V	J	D	DNA	CDR3
.	TRBV13	TRBJ1-4	.	TGTGCCAGCAGCTTAAGGAGTGAAAAACTGTTTTTT	CASSLRSEKLFF
.	TRBV20-1	TRBJ2-1	TRBD2	TGCAGTGCTCACCTCAGCGGGGGTCCCTACAATGAGCAGTTCTTC	CSAHLSGGPYNEQFF
.	TRBV20-1	TRBJ2-1	.	TGCAGTGCTAGTTATCGGGGGAGCTCCTACAATGAGCAGTTCTTC	CSASYRGSSYNEQFF
.	TRBV14	TRBJ2-7	TRBD2	TGTGCCAGCAGCCAAGATATTGGGGCGACTAGCGGGTCCTACAATGTGCAGTACTTC	CASSQDIGATSGSYNVQYF
.	TRBV5-1	TRBJ1-1	.	TGCGCCAGCAGCTTGCATCGGACGGACACTGAAGCTTTCTTT	CASSLHRTDTEAFF
.	TRBV3-1	TRBJ2-7	.	TGTGCCAGCAGCCAAGATTTGGACGGGCCCTACGAGCAGTACTTC	CASSQDLDGPYEQYF
.	TRBV2	TRBJ2-5	TRBD2	TGTGCCAGCAGTGAAGGGAGAAGCGGGGCCTTTTACCAAGAGACCCAGTACTTC	CASSEGRSGAFYQETQYF
.	TRBV10-3	TRBJ2-7	TRBD1	TGTGCCATCAGCATTAGGGACAGCTCCTACGAGCAGTACTTC	CAISIRDSSYEQYF
few	TRBV5-1	TRBJ2-3	TRBD2	TGCGCCAGCAGCTTGGGCGGGACTAGCGGGATGACAGATACGCAGTATTTT	CASSLGGTSGMTDTQYF
.	TRBV20-1	TRBJ1-5	TRBD1	TGCAGTGCTAGCCTCCCAAGGGGGCCGGATCAGCCCCAGCATTTT	CSASLPRGPDQPQHF
many	TRBV4-2	TRBJ1-5	.	TGTGCCAGCAGCCAAGATAGGCGTCAGCCCCAGCATTTT	CASSQDRRQPQHF
.	TRBV20-1	TRBJ2-1	TRBD2	TGCAGTGCTAGAGCCGGGACTAGCGGGAGGGCCTTGGGCTCCTACGAGCAGTTCTTC	CSARAGTSGRALGSYEQFF
.	TRBV2	TRBJ2-5	TRBD2	TGTGCCAGCAGTGAAGTGGATGCGGGAGGGAACTACAATGAGCAGTACTTC	CASSEVDAGGNYNEQYF
.	TRBV7-9	TRBJ1-2	.	TGTGCCAGCAATTCACCCAGGCTTGGGCCTGGCTACACCTTC	CASNSPRLGPGYTF
few	TRBV20-1	TRBJ2-7	TRBD2	TGCAGTGCTAGAGACCTTCCGGGACTAGCGGCCTACGAGCAGTACTTC	CSARDLPGLAAYEQYF
few	TRBV5-1	TRBJ2-4	.	TGCGCCAGCAGCTTGTATGCGGGGGCCCACTTAGGGCAGTACTTC	CASSLYAGAHLGQYF